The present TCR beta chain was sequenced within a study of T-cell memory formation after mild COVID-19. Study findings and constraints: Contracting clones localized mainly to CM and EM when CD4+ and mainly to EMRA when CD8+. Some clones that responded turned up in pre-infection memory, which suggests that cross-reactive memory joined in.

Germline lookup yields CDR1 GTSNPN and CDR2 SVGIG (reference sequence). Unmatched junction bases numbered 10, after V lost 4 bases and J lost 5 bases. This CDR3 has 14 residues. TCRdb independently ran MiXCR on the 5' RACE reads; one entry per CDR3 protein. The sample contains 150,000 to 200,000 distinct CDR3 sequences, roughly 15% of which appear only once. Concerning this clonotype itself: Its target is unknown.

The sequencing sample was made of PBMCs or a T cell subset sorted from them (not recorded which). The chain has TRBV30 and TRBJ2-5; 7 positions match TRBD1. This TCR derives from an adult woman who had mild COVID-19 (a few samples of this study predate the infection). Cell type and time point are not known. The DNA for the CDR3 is TGTGCCTGGAATCTCAACAGGGGCTCGGAGACCCAGTACTTC. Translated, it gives CAWNLNRGSETQYF. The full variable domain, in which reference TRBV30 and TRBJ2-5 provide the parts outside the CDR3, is SQTIHQWPATLVQPVGSPLSLECTVEGTSNPNLYWYRQAAGRGLQLLFYSVGIGQISSEVPQNLSASRPQDRQFILSSKKLLLSDSGFYLCAWNLNRGSETQYFGPGTRLLVL.